This T cell receptor beta chain is drawn from a study of T cell responses to AZD1222 COVID-19 vaccine. The length of the CDR3 is 14 residues. Germline V lookup: CDR1 SGHNT, CDR2 YENEEA. V was trimmed by 3 bases and J by 3 bases, leaving 12 bases between them. Produced via immunoSEQ multiplex PCR; TCRdb's table is partial and in-frame only. The table has roughly 150,000 clones, 92% seen once. The TCR was taken from an adult in good health. This specimen was peripheral blood, taken on day 0 of AZD1222 vaccination. V gene TRBV11-3 combines with J gene TRBJ2-7, with TRBD1 as a possible D gene (6 bases). The CDR3 bases are TGTGCCAGCAGCTTGCAGGGGACCGACTACGAGCAGTACTTC. Amino acid sequence: CASSLQGTDYEQYF.